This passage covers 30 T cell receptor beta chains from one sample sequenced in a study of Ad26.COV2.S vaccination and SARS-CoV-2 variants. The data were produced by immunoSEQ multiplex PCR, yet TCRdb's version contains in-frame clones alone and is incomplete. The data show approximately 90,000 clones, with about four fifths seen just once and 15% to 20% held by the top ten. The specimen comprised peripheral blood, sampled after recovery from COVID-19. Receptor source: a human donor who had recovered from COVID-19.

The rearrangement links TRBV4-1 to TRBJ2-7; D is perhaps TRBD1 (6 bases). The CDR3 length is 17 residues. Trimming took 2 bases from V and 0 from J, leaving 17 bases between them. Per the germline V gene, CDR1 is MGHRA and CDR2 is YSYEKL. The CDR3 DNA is TGCGCCAGCAGCCAACCCCTGGGACAAGGGATCTCCTACGAGCAGTACTTC. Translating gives CASSQPLGQGISYEQYF.

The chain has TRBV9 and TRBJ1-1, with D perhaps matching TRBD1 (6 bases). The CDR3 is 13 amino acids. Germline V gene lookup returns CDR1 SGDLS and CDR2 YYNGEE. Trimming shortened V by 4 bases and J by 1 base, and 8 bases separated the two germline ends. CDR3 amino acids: CASSPGQNTEAFF. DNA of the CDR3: TGTGCCAGCAGCCCGGGACAGAACACTGAAGCTTTCTTT.

The CDR3 sequence: CASSLVARPNTGELFF. Written as DNA, the CDR3 is TGTGCCAGCAGCTTGGTCGCGCGGCCGAACACCGGGGAGCTGTTTTTT. The V call is TRBV5-5, the J call TRBJ2-2; D gene ambiguous. From germline, CDR1 is SGHKS and CDR2 YYEKEE (reference sequence). The V end was cut by 0 bases, the J end by 0 bases, with 9 bases between. This CDR3 comprises 16 residues.

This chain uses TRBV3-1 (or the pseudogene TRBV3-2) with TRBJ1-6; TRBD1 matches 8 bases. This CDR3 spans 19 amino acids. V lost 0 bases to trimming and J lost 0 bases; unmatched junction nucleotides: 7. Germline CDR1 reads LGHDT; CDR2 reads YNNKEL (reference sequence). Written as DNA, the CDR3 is TGTGCCAGCAGCCAAGATCTCAGGGGGCAGAGCTCCTATAATTCACCCCTCCACTTT. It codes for CASSQDLRGQSSYNSPLHF.

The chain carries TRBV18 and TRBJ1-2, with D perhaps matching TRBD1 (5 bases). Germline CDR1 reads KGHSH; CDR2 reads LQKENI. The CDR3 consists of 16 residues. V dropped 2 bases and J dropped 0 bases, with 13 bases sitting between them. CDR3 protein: CASSPETRGANYGYTF. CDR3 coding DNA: TGTGCCAGCTCACCAGAGACAAGGGGAGCTAACTATGGCTACACCTTC.

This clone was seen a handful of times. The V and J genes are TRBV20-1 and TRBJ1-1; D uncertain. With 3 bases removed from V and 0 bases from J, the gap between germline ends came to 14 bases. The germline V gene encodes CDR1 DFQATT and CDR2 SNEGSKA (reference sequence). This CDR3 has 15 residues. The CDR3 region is CSASGPRRMNTEAFF. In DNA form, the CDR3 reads TGCAGTGCTAGTGGGCCCCGACGGATGAACACTGAAGCTTTCTTT.

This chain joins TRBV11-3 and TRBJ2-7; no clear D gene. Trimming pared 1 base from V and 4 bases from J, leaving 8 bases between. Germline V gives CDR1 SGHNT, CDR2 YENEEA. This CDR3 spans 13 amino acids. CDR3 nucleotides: TGTGCCAGCAGCTTAGTGAGTTGGTACGAGCAGTACTTC. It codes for CASSLVSWYEQYF.

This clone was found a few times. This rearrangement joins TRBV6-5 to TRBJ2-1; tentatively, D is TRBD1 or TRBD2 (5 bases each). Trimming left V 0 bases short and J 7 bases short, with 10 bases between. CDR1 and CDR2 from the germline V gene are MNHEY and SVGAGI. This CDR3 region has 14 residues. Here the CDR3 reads CASSYSGTRNEQFF. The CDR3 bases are TGTGCCAGCAGTTACTCGGGGACGCGAAATGAGCAGTTCTTC.

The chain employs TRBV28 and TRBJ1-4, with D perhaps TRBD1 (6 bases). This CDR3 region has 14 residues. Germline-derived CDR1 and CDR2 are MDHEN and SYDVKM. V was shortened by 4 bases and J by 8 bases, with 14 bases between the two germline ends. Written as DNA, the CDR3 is TGTGCCAGCAGTTCCGGGACAATGGACGAAAAACTGTTTTTT. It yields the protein CASSSGTMDEKLFF.

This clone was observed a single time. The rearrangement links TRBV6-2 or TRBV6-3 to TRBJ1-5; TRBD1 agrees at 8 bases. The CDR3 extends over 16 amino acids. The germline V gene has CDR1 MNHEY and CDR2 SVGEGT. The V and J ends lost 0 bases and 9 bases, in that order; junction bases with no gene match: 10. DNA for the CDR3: TGTGCCAGCAGTTACTCCGGGACAGGAGCTCGGGGGCCCCAGCATTTT. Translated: CASSYSGTGARGPQHF.

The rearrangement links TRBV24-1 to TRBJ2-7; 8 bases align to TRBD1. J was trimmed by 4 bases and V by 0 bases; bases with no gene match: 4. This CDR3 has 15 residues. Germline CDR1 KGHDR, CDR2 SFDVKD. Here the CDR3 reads CATSDLRTGPYEQYF. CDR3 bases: TGTGCCACCAGTGATTTGAGGACAGGGCCTTACGAGCAGTACTTC.

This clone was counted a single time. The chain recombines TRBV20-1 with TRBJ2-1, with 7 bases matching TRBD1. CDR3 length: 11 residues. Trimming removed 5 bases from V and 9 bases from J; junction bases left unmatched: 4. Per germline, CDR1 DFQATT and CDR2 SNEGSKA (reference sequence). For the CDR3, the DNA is TGCAGTGCTTCAGGGGGTGGTGAGCAGTTCTTC. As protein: CSASGGGEQFF.

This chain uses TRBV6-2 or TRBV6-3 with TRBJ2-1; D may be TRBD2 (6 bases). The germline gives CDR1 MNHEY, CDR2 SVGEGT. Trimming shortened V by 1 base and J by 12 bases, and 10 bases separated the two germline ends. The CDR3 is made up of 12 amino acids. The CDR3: CASSYYGSVQFF. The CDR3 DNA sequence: TGTGCCAGCAGTTACTACGGGAGTGTGCAGTTCTTC.

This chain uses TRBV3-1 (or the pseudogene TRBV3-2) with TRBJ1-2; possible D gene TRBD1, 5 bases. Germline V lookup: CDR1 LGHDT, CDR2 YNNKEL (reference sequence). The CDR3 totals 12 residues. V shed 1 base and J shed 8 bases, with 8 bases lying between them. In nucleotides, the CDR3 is TGTGCCAGCAGCCAAGGGGGGGGAGGCTACACCTTC. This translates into CASSQGGGGYTF.

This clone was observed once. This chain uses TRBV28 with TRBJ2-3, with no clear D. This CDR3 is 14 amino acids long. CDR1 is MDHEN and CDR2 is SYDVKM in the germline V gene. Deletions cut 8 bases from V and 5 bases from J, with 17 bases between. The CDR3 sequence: CASGRSLRGDTQYF. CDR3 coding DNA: TGTGCCAGCGGCAGAAGCCTCCGTGGAGATACGCAGTATTTT.

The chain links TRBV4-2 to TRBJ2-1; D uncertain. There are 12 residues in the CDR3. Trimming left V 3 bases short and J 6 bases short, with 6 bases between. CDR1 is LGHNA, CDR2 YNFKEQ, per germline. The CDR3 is CASSQGLNEQFF. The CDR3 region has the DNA TGTGCCAGCAGCCAGGGCCTCAATGAGCAGTTCTTC.

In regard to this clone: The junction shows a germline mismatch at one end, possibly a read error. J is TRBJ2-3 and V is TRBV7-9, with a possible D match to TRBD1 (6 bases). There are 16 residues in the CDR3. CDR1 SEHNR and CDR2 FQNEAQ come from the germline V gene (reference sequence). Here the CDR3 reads CASSLSPGMEVPRGHF. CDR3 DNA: TGTGCCAGCAGCTTAAGCCCCGGGATGGAGGTCCCCAGGGGTCATTTT. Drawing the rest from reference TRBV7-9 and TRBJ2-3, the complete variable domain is DTGVSQNPRHKITKRGQNVTFRCDPISEHNRLYWYRQTLGQGPEFLTYFQNEAQLEKSRLLSDRFSAERPKGSFSTLEIQRTEQGDSAMYLCASSLSPGMEVPRGHFGPGTRLTVL.

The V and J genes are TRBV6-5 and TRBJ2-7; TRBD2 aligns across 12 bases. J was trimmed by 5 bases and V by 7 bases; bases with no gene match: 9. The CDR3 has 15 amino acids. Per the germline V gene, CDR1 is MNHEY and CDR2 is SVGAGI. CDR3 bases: TGTGCCAGCACCTCACTAGCGGGAGGTATGAACGAGCAGTACTTC. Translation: CASTSLAGGMNEQYF.

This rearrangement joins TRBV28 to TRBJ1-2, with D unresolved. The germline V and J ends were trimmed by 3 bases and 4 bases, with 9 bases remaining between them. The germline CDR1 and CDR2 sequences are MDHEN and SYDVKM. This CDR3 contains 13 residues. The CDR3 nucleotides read TGTGCCAGCAGTTTTGGCCCGAGCTATGGCTACACCTTC. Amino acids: CASSFGPSYGYTF.

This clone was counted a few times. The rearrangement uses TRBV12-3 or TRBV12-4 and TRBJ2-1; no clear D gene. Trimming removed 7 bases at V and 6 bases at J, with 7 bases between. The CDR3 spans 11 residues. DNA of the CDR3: TGTGCCAGCACCACCTTCAATGAGCAGTTCTTC. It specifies CASTTFNEQFF.

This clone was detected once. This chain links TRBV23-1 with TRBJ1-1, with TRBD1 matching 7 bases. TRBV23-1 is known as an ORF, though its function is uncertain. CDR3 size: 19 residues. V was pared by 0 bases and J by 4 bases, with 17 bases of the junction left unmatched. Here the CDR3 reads CASSQSPGTVSHPGTEAFF. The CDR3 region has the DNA TGCGCCAGCAGTCAATCTCCAGGGACAGTAAGTCACCCGGGCACTGAAGCTTTCTTT.

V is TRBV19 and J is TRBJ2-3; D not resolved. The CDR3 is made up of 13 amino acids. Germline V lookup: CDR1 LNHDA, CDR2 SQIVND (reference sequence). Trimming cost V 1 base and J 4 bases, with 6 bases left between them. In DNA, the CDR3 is TGTGCCAGTAGTATAGCTCAGCCAGATACGCAGTATTTT. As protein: CASSIAQPDTQYF. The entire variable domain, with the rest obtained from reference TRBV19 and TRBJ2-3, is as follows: DGGITQSPKYLFRKEGQNVTLSCEQNLNHDAMYWYRQDPGQGLRLIYYSQIVNDFQKGDIAEGYSVSREKKESFPLTVTSAQKNPTAFYLCASSIAQPDTQYFGPGTRLTVL.

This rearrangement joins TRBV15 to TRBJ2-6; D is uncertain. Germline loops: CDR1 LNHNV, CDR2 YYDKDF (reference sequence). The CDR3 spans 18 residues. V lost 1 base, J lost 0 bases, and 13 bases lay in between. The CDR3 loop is CATSRVGSPRSGANVLTF. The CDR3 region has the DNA TGTGCCACCAGCAGAGTTGGGTCACCCCGCTCTGGGGCCAACGTCCTGACTTTC.

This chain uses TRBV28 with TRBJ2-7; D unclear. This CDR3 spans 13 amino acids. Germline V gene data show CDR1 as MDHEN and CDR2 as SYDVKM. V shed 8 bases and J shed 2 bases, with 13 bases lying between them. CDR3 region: CASCDTTTYEQYF. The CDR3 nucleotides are TGTGCCAGCTGTGATACAACAACCTACGAGCAGTACTTC.

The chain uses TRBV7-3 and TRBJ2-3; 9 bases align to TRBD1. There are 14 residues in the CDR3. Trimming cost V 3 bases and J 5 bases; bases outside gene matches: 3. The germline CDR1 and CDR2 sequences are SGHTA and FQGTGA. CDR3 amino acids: CASSFQTGGDTQYF. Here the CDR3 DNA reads TGTGCCAGCAGCTTCCAGACAGGGGGAGATACGCAGTATTTT.

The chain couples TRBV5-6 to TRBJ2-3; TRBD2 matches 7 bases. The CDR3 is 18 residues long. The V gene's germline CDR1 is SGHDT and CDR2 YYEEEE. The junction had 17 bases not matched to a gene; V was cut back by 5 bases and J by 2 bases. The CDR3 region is CASSTLGASGALTDTQYF. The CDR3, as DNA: TGTGCCAGCAGTACCCTAGGGGCTAGCGGCGCCCTCACAGATACGCAGTATTTT.

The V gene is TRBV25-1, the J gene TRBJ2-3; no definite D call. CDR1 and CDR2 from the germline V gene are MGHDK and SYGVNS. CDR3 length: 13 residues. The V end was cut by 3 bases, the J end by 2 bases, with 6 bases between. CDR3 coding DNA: TGTGCCAGCAGTGATAGGGACACAGATACGCAGTATTTT. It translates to CASSDRDTDTQYF.

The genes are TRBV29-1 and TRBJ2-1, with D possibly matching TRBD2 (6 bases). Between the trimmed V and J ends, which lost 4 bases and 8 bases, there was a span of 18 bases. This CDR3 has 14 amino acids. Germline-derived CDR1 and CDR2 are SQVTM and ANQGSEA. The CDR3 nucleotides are TGCAGCGTTGTTGTTGCGCGGGGCCGAGATGAGCAGTTCTTC. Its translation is CSVVVARGRDEQFF.

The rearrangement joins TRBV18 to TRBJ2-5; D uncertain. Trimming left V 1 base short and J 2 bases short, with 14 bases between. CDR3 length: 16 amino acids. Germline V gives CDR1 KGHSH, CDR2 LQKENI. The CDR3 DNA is TGTGCCAGCTCACCACTCTCCGGGTACCGTCAAGAGACCCAGTACTTC. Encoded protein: CASSPLSGYRQETQYF.

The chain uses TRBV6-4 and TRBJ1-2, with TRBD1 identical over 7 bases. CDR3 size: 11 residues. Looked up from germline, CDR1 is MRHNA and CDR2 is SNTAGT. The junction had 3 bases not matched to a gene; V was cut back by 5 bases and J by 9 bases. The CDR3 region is CASSIQGRYTF. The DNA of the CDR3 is TGTGCCAGCAGTATACAGGGGCGCTACACCTTC.